This T cell receptor (beta chain) stems from a study of blood T cell repertoires in COVID-19 (dated by TCRdb to between 2020 and 2021). For the wider study: Collaborator samples came from the United States, Italy and Spain and covered acute and convalescent phases of COVID-19. The prospective study material was composed of cDNA or gDNA derived from T cells, B-cell-depleted T cells, or PBMCs. Subjects who had been exposed to COVID-19, were actively infected with it, or had recovered from it provided the deeply sampled blood TCRbeta repertoires that made up the dataset. The repertoires were made available in a free public database intended to serve as a resource for research on the immune response to SARS-CoV-2. The samples were drawn from two sources: the first 160 participants of the ongoing ImmuneRACE study, and 950 to 1,500 subjects contributed by 6 global collaborators. Sample metadata almost always included a de-identified subject ID, COVID-19 status, age in years and sex. Where available, HLA class I and class II types were obtained from metadata supplied by the sample provider rather than from assay-based typing.

Collaborating institutions collected whole blood in K2EDTA tubes following their own protocols. For TCRbeta analysis, collaborators shipped samples in one of three forms: frozen whole blood, isolated PBMCs, or DNA extracted from either of those sample types. A remark on this clone: Its recognized antigen is unknown. Base-call qualities are not available, and no considerably larger clone is one nucleotide away.

Paper-wide results and their limitations: How much clinical and demographic metadata was included differed by source and by participant, and the metadata was provided uncurated.

TCRbeta CDR3 regions were amplified from genomic DNA by means of the immunoSEQ Assay, a bias-controlled multiplex PCR. In the authors' own workflow: The number of nucleated cells in each sample was estimated by amplification of reference gene primers within the assay. To quantify the absolute abundance of each unique TCRbeta CDR3 rearrangement, sequence reads were collapsed and filtered. Productive Simpson clonality was computed per sample as the square root of Simpson's diversity index over productive rearrangements. TCRdb retrieved this table from immuneACCESS and kept in-frame rearrangements only. Not all clones are present; in checked studies, unresolved V genes account for under half, and no reason is known for the remainder. From that table come the V and J calls and clone size; the DNA was used to work out D and trimming. This sample has 130,000 or so clones in its table, and just over 85% of those were observed once. 1.5% of the sample belongs to the ten largest clones.

The CDR3 holds 17 amino acids from the cysteine to the phenylalanine. Just CDR3 DNA is preserved here, 51 bases in frame from base 1. V loses 5 bases of germline sequence and J loses 0 bases, and the interval between the two ends is 17 bases. The germline V gene (reference sequence) gives CDR1 as MNHNY and CDR2 as SVGAGI. The chain is encoded by TRBV6-6 joined to TRBJ2-1; a weak D assignment points to TRBD2 (6 bases agree). The source material was peripheral blood. The source of this sequence is a woman aged 60-75 years with acute or convalescent COVID-19. The CDR3: CASSRSGGRGSYNEQFF. The DNA is TGTGCCAGCAGTCGCTCCGGGGGAAGGGGCTCCTACAATGAGCAGTTCTTC.